The 25 T cell receptor beta chains below come from one sample, sequenced in a study of blood T cells in healthy people across ages. With a J-beta primer mix and a sample-barcoded 5' primer, a second PCR ran about 6 to 11 cycles. TCRdb processed the 5' RACE reads anew with MiXCR; each CDR3 protein has one entry. This table holds 1.5 million to 2 million distinct CDR3 sequences, approximately 30% found once. The sequencing sample was made of blood. These receptors all come from a woman aged 25 to 39 in good health.

The chain is built from TRBV4-1 and TRBJ2-3; tentative D call: TRBD1 (6 bases). This CDR3 contains 16 residues. Germline V gives CDR1 MGHRA, CDR2 YSYEKL. Deletions cut 1 base from V and 0 bases from J, with 11 bases between. The CDR3 loop is CASSQGAGVSTDTQYF. Written as DNA, the CDR3 is TGCGCCAGCAGCCAAGGGGCAGGGGTTAGCACAGATACGCAGTATTTT.

The CDR3 bases are TGTGCCAGCAGTCTGGGGGCGGCGCCTTATAGCAATCAGCCCCAGCATTTT. Residues: CASSLGAAPYSNQPQHF. V is TRBV7-2 and J is TRBJ1-5; TRBD1 might be the D (6 bases). CDR3 length: 17 amino acids. Trimming shortened V by 6 bases and J by 0 bases, and 18 bases separated the two germline ends. The germline V gene encodes CDR1 SGHTA and CDR2 FQGNSA.

The rearrangement uses TRBV27 and TRBJ2-4, with 9 bases fitting TRBD2. The end of the DNA is better explained by TRBJ2-7, so the J call may be wrong. The germline V gene encodes CDR1 MNHEY and CDR2 SMNVEV (reference sequence). The CDR3 runs 17 residues. Here the CDR3 DNA reads TGTGCCAGCAGTCGGACTAGCGTTTTGGGGGGGGCATTCGAGCAGTACTTC. This codes for CASSRTSVLGGAFEQYF.

This clonotype occurred a few times. V is TRBV9 and J is TRBJ2-3; TRBD1 or TRBD2 may be the D gene (5 bases each). The CDR3 runs to 14 residues. Germline CDR1 SGDLS, CDR2 YYNGEE. V dropped 0 bases and J dropped 7 bases, with 12 bases sitting between them. The CDR3 here is CASSVVVEGNTQYF. DNA for the CDR3: TGTGCCAGCAGCGTAGTGGTTGAGGGGAATACGCAGTATTTT.

A remark on this clonotype: Possible read error: a much larger clone is one base away. V gene TRBV5-5 combines with J gene TRBJ2-4; 13 bases align to TRBD2. The CDR3 consists of 16 residues. Germline V gives CDR1 SGHKS, CDR2 YYEKEE (reference sequence). The V segment lost 4 bases and the J segment 13 bases; nucleotides outside the gene matches: 14. The CDR3 nucleotides read TGTGCCAGCAGCCCTACGACTAGCGGGAGGACCAATGAGCAGTACTTC. Translation gives CASSPTTSGRTNEQYF. The variable domain in full, with the rest retrieved from reference TRBV5-5 and TRBJ2-4, is DAGVTQSPTHLIKTRGQQVTLRCSPISGHKSVSWYQQVLGQGPQFIFQYYEKEERGRGNFPDRFSARQFPNYSSELNVNALLLGDSALYLCASSPTTSGRTNEQYFGAGTRLSVL.

This clonotype was counted only a few times. The chain couples TRBV25-1 to TRBJ2-3, with 10 bases identical to TRBD1. The germline V gene encodes CDR1 MGHDK and CDR2 SYGVNS. The CDR3 length is 16 residues. The V segment lost 9 bases and the J segment 2 bases; nucleotides outside the gene matches: 11. The CDR3 DNA is TGTGCCAGTAGTCGGACAGGGGGTTCAATCACAGATACGCAGTATTTT. Translating it yields CASSRTGGSITDTQYF.

The CDR3, as DNA: TGTGCCATCAGTGGAGGTAGCGGGGATGAGCAGTACTTC. It is translated as CAISGGSGDEQYF. The V gene is TRBV10-3, the J gene TRBJ2-7; 8 bases line up with TRBD2. Germline assignment: CDR1 ENHRY and CDR2 SYGVKD. The CDR3 is made up of 13 amino acids. The V segment lost 4 bases and the J segment 7 bases; nucleotides outside the gene matches: 6.

J is TRBJ1-1 and V is TRBV7-9; D is unresolved. Germline CDR1 and CDR2: SEHNR and FQNEAQ (reference sequence). V lost 1 base and J 10 bases, leaving 10 bases between the germline ends. The CDR3 contains 12 residues. DNA of the CDR3: TGTGCCAGCAGCTTAGAGCTCGGAGGAGCTTTCTTT. This codes for CASSLELGGAFF.

The CDR3 DNA is TGCGCCAGCAGACGTTCTATGGGACCAGAGGGCCTCGAGCAGTACTTC. Translation gives CASRRSMGPEGLEQYF. The genes are TRBV5-1 and TRBJ2-7; D possibly uses TRBD1 or TRBD2 (5 bases each). Trimming took 5 bases from V and 6 from J, leaving 24 bases between them. The germline V gene has CDR1 SGHRS and CDR2 YFSETQ. This CDR3 contains 16 residues. The full variable domain, with the rest looked up from reference TRBV5-1 and TRBJ2-7, is KAGVTQTPRYLIKTRGQQVTLSCSPISGHRSVSWYQQTPGQGLQFLFEYFSETQRNKGNFPGRFSGRQFSNSRSEMNVSTLELGDSALYLCASRRSMGPEGLEQYFGPGTRLTVT.

This clonotype was picked up a small number of times. The CDR3, as DNA: TGTGCCAGCAGAACTAGCGGGAGCGGGTACGAGCAGTACTTC. The encoded protein is CASRTSGSGYEQYF. The rearrangement joins TRBV6-5 to TRBJ2-7; TRBD2 agrees at 11 bases. Germline CDR1 MNHEY, CDR2 SVGAGI. This CDR3 comprises 14 residues. V trimming: 6 bases; J trimming: 4 bases; junction bases outside the gene matches: 5.

With regard to this clonotype: Being one base from a much bigger clone, this may be a read error. J is TRBJ2-7 and V is TRBV6-2 or TRBV6-3; D is unresolved. Germline V lookup: CDR1 MNHEY, CDR2 SVGEGT. The CDR3 runs 14 residues. CDR3 residues: CVSSYSFEPSMAYF. CDR3 DNA sequence: TGTGTCAGCAGTTACTCCTTTGAGCCCTCGATGGCGTACTTC.

The genes are TRBV15 and TRBJ2-7; weak D call: TRBD1 (6 bases). CDR3 length equals 14 residues. Trimming removed 2 bases from V and 7 bases from J, with 15 bases in between. Germline-derived CDR1 and CDR2 are LNHNV and YYDKDF (reference sequence). CDR3 residues: CATSRTGFGEEQYF. The CDR3 nucleotides are TGTGCCACCAGCAGAACAGGGTTCGGGGAGGAGCAGTACTTC.

The rearrangement links TRBV20-1 to TRBJ2-2, with a possible D match to TRBD1 (5 bases). Looked up from germline, CDR1 is DFQATT and CDR2 is SNEGSKA (reference sequence). The CDR3 length is 14 residues. Deletions cut 5 bases from V and 1 base from J, with 11 bases between. The CDR3, as DNA: TGCAGTGCTTCGACCGACAGGAACACCGGGGAGCTGTTTTTT. Translating gives CSASTDRNTGELFF.

The chain carries TRBV7-2 and TRBJ1-4; the D is unclear. V was shortened by 5 bases and J by 4 bases, with 14 bases between the two germline ends. The V gene's germline CDR1 is SGHTA and CDR2 FQGNSA. The CDR3 has 15 amino acids. DNA for the CDR3: TGTGCCAGCAGCGGTAGCGCGGGATATAATGAAAAACTGTTTTTT. Amino acid sequence: CASSGSAGYNEKLFF.

The rearrangement joins TRBV28 to TRBJ2-5; D is perhaps TRBD1 or TRBD2 (5 bases each). V shed 5 bases and J shed 5 bases, with 15 bases lying between them. CDR3 length: 14 residues. Germline V gene data show CDR1 as MDHEN and CDR2 as SYDVKM. Here the CDR3 reads CASSGGLRWETQYF. The CDR3 bases are TGTGCCAGCAGTGGGGGTCTGCGGTGGGAGACCCAGTACTTC.

The chain combines TRBV9 with TRBJ2-7, with 7 bases that match TRBD1. The CDR3 length is 14 residues. J gave up 3 bases and V 4 bases, and 7 bases lay outside the gene matches. Germline V CDR1 and CDR2: SGDLS, YYNGEE. CDR3 sequence: CASSHGDRFYEQYF. The DNA for the CDR3 is TGTGCCAGCAGCCACGGGGACAGATTCTACGAGCAGTACTTC.

This clonotype was recorded many times. CDR3 sequence (DNA): TGCAGCGTCTCGTTTGAATTGTACGAGCAGTACTTC. Translation: CSVSFELYEQYF. The J gene is TRBJ2-7, the V gene TRBV29-1; D gene uncertain. The CDR3 sequence is 12 residues long. V was pared by 6 bases and J by 4 bases, with 13 bases between. Germline CDR1 SQVTM, CDR2 ANQGSEA.

The chain is built from TRBV6-6 and TRBJ2-4, with D perhaps matching TRBD1 or TRBD2 (5 bases each). Matching the DNA end better, TRBJ2-5 makes the J call doubtful. Per the germline V gene, CDR1 is MNHNY and CDR2 is SVGAGI (reference sequence). CDR3 length: 14 amino acids. The CDR3 sequence: CASSYSSGLKTQYF. The CDR3 bases are TGTGCCAGCAGTTACTCGTCGGGGCTTAAGACCCAGTACTTC.

The chain uses TRBV12-3 or TRBV12-4 and TRBJ2-5, with D uncertain. The CDR3 runs 11 residues. The V end lost 6 bases, the J end lost 7 bases, and 9 bases lay between the germline ends. The CDR3 DNA follows: TGTGCCAGCAGCGAAAGAGGGACCCAGTACTTC. Residues: CASSERGTQYF.

This clonotype was recorded a few times. This chain connects TRBV20-1 to TRBJ2-7, with 8 bases fitting TRBD2. With V trimmed by 3 bases and J by 2 bases, 3 bases remained unmatched. This CDR3 has 13 residues. Germline V gives CDR1 DFQATT, CDR2 SNEGSKA (reference sequence). In nucleotides, the CDR3 is TGCAGTGCTAGTAAGCGGGAGACCTACGAGCAGTACTTC. This codes for CSASKRETYEQYF.

The chain combines TRBV28 with TRBJ2-4; weak D call: TRBD2 (5 bases). The assigned J gene may be wrong: the sequence end matches TRBJ2-5 better. Germline CDR1 is MDHEN and CDR2 is SYDVKM. The CDR3 runs to 15 residues. The CDR3: CASSIFIGVGETQYF. CDR3 nucleotides: TGTGCCAGCAGTATTTTTATCGGGGTTGGGGAGACCCAGTACTTC.

V and J are TRBV5-1 and TRBJ1-2; the D gene is possibly TRBD1 (5 bases). In germline, CDR1 is SGHRS, CDR2 YFSETQ. Trimming removed 4 bases at V and 7 bases at J, with 20 bases between. CDR3 length: 15 residues. The CDR3 DNA is TGCGCCAGCAGCGTGGATGGGACGGTTGAAGGTGGCTACACCTTC. It specifies CASSVDGTVEGGYTF.

This clonotype was recorded many times. This chain uses TRBV27 with TRBJ2-7, with D perhaps TRBD1 (5 bases). Germline CDR1 reads MNHEY; CDR2 reads SMNVEV (reference sequence). V shed 2 bases and J shed 7 bases, with 15 bases lying between them. The CDR3 runs to 14 residues. The DNA of the CDR3 is TGTGCCAGCAGTTTAGGTCAGGGTGTGAGGGAGCAGTACTTC. Residues: CASSLGQGVREQYF.

This clonotype has a count of ten or more. The chain employs TRBV7-2 and TRBJ2-5, with 10 bases identical to TRBD1. Germline CDR1 and CDR2: SGHTA and FQGNSA. The CDR3 length is 16 residues. J was trimmed by 5 bases and V by 0 bases; bases with no gene match: 6. CDR3 protein: CASSLASGTGVETQYF. The CDR3, as DNA: TGTGCCAGCAGCTTAGCCTCCGGGACAGGGGTCGAGACCCAGTACTTC.

A word on this clonotype: At one of its ends the junction is not consistent with the germline gene, which may arise from a read error. V is TRBV12-3 or TRBV12-4 and J is TRBJ2-5; 11 bases are shared with TRBD2. The CDR3 covers 15 residues. The CDR3 is CASGLSSGRWHEQYF. The DNA for the CDR3 is TGTGCCAGCGGTTTATCTAGCGGGAGGTGGCATGAGCAGTACTTC.